Each of the 12 T cell receptor beta chains below was sequenced from the same sample in a study of blood T cells in healthy people across ages. Then a second PCR, running roughly 6 to 11 cycles, was carried out with a sample-barcoded 5' primer and a J-beta primer mix. One entry per CDR3 protein results from TCRdb running MiXCR on the 5' RACE reads. The data hold 1.2 million to 1.5 million distinct CDR3 sequences, with 45% to 70% observed a single time. Sequenced material: blood. All receptors derive from a man between 18 and 29 years old in good health.

The gene calls are TRBV27 and TRBJ1-5; D remains ambiguous. Trimming removed 6 bases at V and 5 bases at J, with 11 bases between. CDR3 length: 13 residues. Germline V gives CDR1 MNHEY, CDR2 SMNVEV (reference sequence). This CDR3 is CASSPNGDQPQHF. The DNA for the CDR3 is TGTGCCAGCAGCCCTAACGGGGATCAGCCCCAGCATTTT.

The V call is TRBV3-1, the J call TRBJ2-1; possible D gene TRBD2, 6 bases. V was pared by 1 base and J by 8 bases, with 12 bases between. The CDR3 has 14 amino acids. CDR1 and CDR2 (germline): LGHDT, YNNKEL (reference sequence). The CDR3 loop reads CASSQVSWGDEQFF. The CDR3 DNA is TGTGCCAGCAGCCAAGTTTCTTGGGGGGATGAGCAGTTCTTC.

This clonotype turned up a few times. The genes are TRBV7-9 and TRBJ2-1; D ambiguous. Between the trimmed V and J ends, which lost 7 bases and 7 bases, there was a span of 5 bases. This CDR3 has 10 amino acids. Germline CDR1 SEHNR, CDR2 FQNEAQ (reference sequence). CDR3 DNA sequence: TGTGCCAGCAACGCGAATGAGCAGTTCTTC. It yields the protein CASNANEQFF.

This rearrangement joins TRBV6-6 to TRBJ2-1; 8 nucleotides agree with TRBD2. The CDR3 sequence is 17 residues long. CDR1 and CDR2 (germline): MNHNY, SVGAGI (reference sequence). The J segment lost 0 bases and the V segment lost 0 bases, leaving 4 bases of the junction unmatched. This chain's CDR3 is CASSYSVAGSSYNEQFF. The CDR3 coding sequence is TGTGCCAGCAGTTACTCGGTAGCGGGGAGCTCCTACAATGAGCAGTTCTTC.

V and J are TRBV27 and TRBJ2-1; a possible D gene is TRBD1 (6 bases). V dropped 4 bases and J dropped 8 bases, with 15 bases sitting between them. Germline CDR1 MNHEY, CDR2 SMNVEV (reference sequence). The CDR3 sequence is 14 residues long. CDR3 nucleotide sequence: TGTGCCAGCAGTTACTCCTCCAGGGGACATGAGCAGTTCTTC. It is translated as CASSYSSRGHEQFF.

This clonotype has only a few counts. The chain carries TRBV5-1 and TRBJ2-2; no clear D gene. The CDR3 is made up of 15 amino acids. CDR1 is SGHRS, CDR2 YFSETQ, per germline. With 4 bases removed from V and 5 bases from J, the gap between germline ends came to 15 bases. This chain's CDR3 is CASSQGPPSTGELFF. The CDR3 DNA reads TGCGCCAGCAGCCAAGGACCACCGAGTACCGGGGAGCTGTTTTTT. Drawing the rest from reference TRBV5-1 and TRBJ2-2, the complete variable domain is KAGVTQTPRYLIKTRGQQVTLSCSPISGHRSVSWYQQTPGQGLQFLFEYFSETQRNKGNFPGRFSGRQFSNSRSEMNVSTLELGDSALYLCASSQGPPSTGELFFGEGSRLTVL.

The chain employs TRBV3-1 and TRBJ2-4; weak D call: TRBD1 (5 bases). The J call could be wrong; TRBJ2-7 is a better fit for the DNA end. The CDR3 is 15 amino acids. Germline lookup yields CDR1 LGHDT and CDR2 YNNKEL (reference sequence). DNA for the CDR3: TGTGCCAGCAGCCAAGGAAGGGGCATATACTACGAGCAGTACTTC. Encoded protein: CASSQGRGIYYEQYF.

This clonotype was seen a handful of times. The genes are TRBV29-1 and TRBJ2-5, with D perhaps assigned TRBD1 or TRBD2 (7 bases each). The V gene's germline CDR1 is SQVTM and CDR2 ANQGSEA. Trimming left V 7 bases short and J 0 bases short, with 18 bases between. The CDR3 has 15 amino acids. Here the CDR3 DNA reads TGCAGCGCCAGGGGGGGGGTATCGTACCAAGAGACCCAGTACTTC. This translates into CSARGGVSYQETQYF.

This clonotype occurred a few times. The chain uses TRBV25-1 and TRBJ2-3; D is unresolved. Germline values: CDR1 MGHDK, CDR2 SYGVNS. The length of the CDR3 is 15 residues. The germline V and J ends were trimmed by 6 bases and 6 bases, with 19 bases remaining between them. The CDR3 is CASRKSRQPVDTQYF. The CDR3 nucleotides are TGTGCCAGCAGGAAGAGCAGGCAACCCGTCGATACGCAGTATTTT.

Turning to this clonotype: An end of the junction differs from the germline gene, which may be a read error. DNA of the CDR3: TGCAGTGCTAGAGGTACCGGGGGGCTGTTTTTT. Translated: CSARGTGGLFF. The chain employs TRBV20-1 and TRBJ2-2; TRBD2 might be the D (6 bases). Germline CDR1 is DFQATT and CDR2 is SNEGSKA (reference sequence). CDR3 length: 11 amino acids.

This chain connects TRBV18 to TRBJ2-5, with 9 nucleotides matching TRBD1. The DNA end is more similar to TRBJ2-7, so the J call may be wrong. CDR1 is KGHSH and CDR2 is LQKENI in the germline V gene. The CDR3 sequence is 16 residues long. DNA of the CDR3: TGTGCCAGCTCACTCACCGGGACAGGGATAAGGCACGAGCAGTACTTC. Translated: CASSLTGTGIRHEQYF.

This clonotype turned up a few times. The chain carries TRBV20-1 and TRBJ2-7; 8 bases match TRBD1. The CDR3 is 16 amino acids. Germline CDR1 is DFQATT and CDR2 is SNEGSKA (reference sequence). The V gene end was trimmed by 5 bases and the J gene end by 0 bases; junction bases not matched to a gene: 12. The DNA of the CDR3 is TGCAGTGCTGGCCTAGTCTGGACAGGGAGCTCCTACGAGCAGTACTTC. Encoded protein: CSAGLVWTGSSYEQYF.